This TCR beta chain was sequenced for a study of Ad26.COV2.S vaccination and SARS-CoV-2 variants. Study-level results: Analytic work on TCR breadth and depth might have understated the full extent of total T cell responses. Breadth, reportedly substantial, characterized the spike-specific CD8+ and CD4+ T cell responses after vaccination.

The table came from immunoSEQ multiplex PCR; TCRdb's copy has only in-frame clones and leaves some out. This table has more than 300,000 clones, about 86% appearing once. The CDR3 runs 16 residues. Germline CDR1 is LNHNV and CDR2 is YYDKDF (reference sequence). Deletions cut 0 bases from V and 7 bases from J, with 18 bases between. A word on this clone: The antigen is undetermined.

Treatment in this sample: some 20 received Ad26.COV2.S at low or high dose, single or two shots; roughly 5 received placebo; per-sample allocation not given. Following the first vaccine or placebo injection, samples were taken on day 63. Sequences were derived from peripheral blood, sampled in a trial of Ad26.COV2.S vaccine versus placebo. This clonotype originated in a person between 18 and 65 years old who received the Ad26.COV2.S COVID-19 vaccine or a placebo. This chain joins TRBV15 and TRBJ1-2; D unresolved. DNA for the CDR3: TGTGCCACCAGCAGAGATGTGGCAGCCTCTATGGGTGGCTACACCTTC. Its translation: CATSRDVAASMGGYTF.